This TCR beta chain emerged from a study of cytomegalovirus exposure and HLA in healthy donors. The CDR3 is 15 residues long. V was clipped by 5 bases and J by 4 bases; unmatched bases: 6. From germline, CDR1 is LNHDA and CDR2 SQIVND (reference sequence). It was with 60 Vbeta and 13 Jbeta primers that the PCR ran. Per the study methods: Later reanalysis found 70 million to 95 million unique TCR beta chains, 9 million to 12 million of them shared. Using immunoSEQ multiplex PCR, the repertoire was profiled, and TCRdb retains in-frame clones only, with some absent. From that table come the V and J calls and clone size; the DNA was used to work out D and trimming. In the table there are 170,000 or so clones, 80% of which are singletons.

The sample comprised PBMCs. This clonotype was sampled from a boy aged 5-17 years in good health and CMV-seronegative. This rearrangement joins TRBV19 to TRBJ1-5; 9 positions match TRBD1. In DNA, the CDR3 is TGTGCCAGTAGTCGGGACAGGGACGGTAATCAGCCCCAGCATTTT. Encoded protein: CASSRDRDGNQPQHF.